This is a list of T cell receptor beta chains from one sample in a study of shared clonotypes between healthy human individuals. The protocol was immunoSEQ multiplex PCR, while the TCRdb copy is restricted to in-frame clones and leaves out a portion. The table records fewer than 3 million clones, around 93% of them present only once. Sequences were obtained from naive CD4+ T cells from PBMCs. These receptors all come from a man younger than 30 in good health. Some clones in this sample may be carry-over from other donors' samples. The CDR3 runs from the conserved cysteine through the conserved F or W. The D gene is left open where the match is weak. Size tells how often a clone was seen (once, few, many) or the class of an expanded clone, and some rows leave it out.

j_call: TRBJ2-1; v_call: TRBV10-1; clone_size: -; d_call: TRBD2; cdr3_aa: CASSETAGAYNEQFF; cdr3_nt: TGCGCCAGCAGTGAGACGGCGGGAGCCTACAATGAGCAGTTCTTC
j_call: TRBJ2-7; v_call: TRBV7-6; clone_size: once; d_call: -; cdr3_aa: CASSPGGHDRYEQYF; cdr3_nt: TGTGCCAGCAGCCCGGGGGGACACGATCGCTACGAGCAGTACTTC
j_call: TRBJ2-7; v_call: TRBV5-5; clone_size: -; d_call: -; cdr3_aa: CASSQSGTYEQYF; cdr3_nt: TGTGCCAGCAGCCAGTCAGGTACCTACGAGCAGTACTTC
j_call: TRBJ1-2; v_call: TRBV4-2; clone_size: -; d_call: TRBD1; cdr3_aa: CASSQEEDRAKLNYGYTF; cdr3_nt: TGTGCCAGCAGCCAAGAAGAGGACAGGGCAAAGCTAAACTATGGCTACACCTTC
j_call: TRBJ2-3; v_call: TRBV6-1; clone_size: once; d_call: -; cdr3_aa: CASSPSEGGYPQYF; cdr3_nt: TGTGCCAGCAGTCCGAGCGAGGGGGGATATCCGCAGTATTTT
j_call: TRBJ1-2; v_call: TRBV5-1; clone_size: -; d_call: -; cdr3_aa: CASSSGQPANYGYTF; cdr3_nt: TGCGCCAGCAGCTCCGGACAGCCAGCTAACTATGGCTACACCTTC
j_call: TRBJ1-6; v_call: TRBV28; clone_size: -; d_call: TRBD1; cdr3_aa: CASSLYRGNSPLHF; cdr3_nt: TGTGCCAGCAGTTTATACAGGGGTAATTCACCCCTCCACTTT
j_call: TRBJ2-1; v_call: TRBV7-9; clone_size: -; d_call: -; cdr3_aa: CASSLLRSEGNEQFF; cdr3_nt: TGTGCCAGCAGCTTACTGAGGAGCGAAGGCAATGAGCAGTTCTTC
j_call: TRBJ2-1; v_call: TRBV11-1; clone_size: -; d_call: -; cdr3_aa: CASSFDRYNEQFF; cdr3_nt: TGTGCCAGCAGCTTCGACAGGTACAATGAGCAGTTCTTC
j_call: TRBJ1-5; v_call: TRBV5-1; clone_size: -; d_call: -; cdr3_aa: CASSLGDVSNQPQHF; cdr3_nt: TGCGCCAGCAGCTTGGGGGACGTTAGCAATCAGCCCCAGCATTTT
j_call: TRBJ1-2; v_call: TRBV5-6; clone_size: -; d_call: -; cdr3_aa: CASSLVLRRYGYTF; cdr3_nt: TGTGCCAGCAGCTTGGTCCTACGGAGGTATGGCTACACCTTC
j_call: TRBJ2-1; v_call: TRBV6-4; clone_size: -; d_call: TRBD1; cdr3_aa: CASSEGTGGYNEQFF; cdr3_nt: TGTGCCAGCAGTGAAGGGACAGGGGGCTACAATGAGCAGTTCTTC
j_call: TRBJ1-3; v_call: TRBV7-8; clone_size: -; d_call: -; cdr3_aa: CASSLGRDLSGNTIYF; cdr3_nt: TGTGCCAGCAGCCTAGGCCGTGACCTCTCTGGAAACACCATATATTTT
j_call: TRBJ1-4; v_call: TRBV5-1; clone_size: -; d_call: -; cdr3_aa: CASSLVPGLGDEKLFF; cdr3_nt: TGCGCCAGCAGCTTGGTCCCCGGGTTGGGGGATGAAAAACTGTTTTTT
j_call: TRBJ2-3; v_call: TRBV7-2; clone_size: -; d_call: -; cdr3_aa: CASSRGREYTDTQYF; cdr3_nt: TGTGCCAGCAGCCGCGGGCGGGAATACACAGATACGCAGTATTTT
j_call: TRBJ2-5; v_call: TRBV5-4; clone_size: once; d_call: -; cdr3_aa: CASSLAEIQETQYF; cdr3_nt: TGTGCCAGCAGTTTAGCGGAAATACAAGAGACCCAGTACTTC
j_call: TRBJ2-7; v_call: TRBV27; clone_size: -; d_call: -; cdr3_aa: CASSPRQGGRSEQYF; cdr3_nt: TGTGCCAGCAGTCCCAGACAGGGCGGGAGAAGCGAGCAGTACTTC
j_call: TRBJ2-2; v_call: TRBV10-1; clone_size: -; d_call: -; cdr3_aa: CASSNRPNTGELFF; cdr3_nt: TGCGCCAGCAGCAACAGACCGAACACCGGGGAGCTGTTTTTT
j_call: TRBJ2-7; v_call: TRBV2; clone_size: -; d_call: -; cdr3_aa: CARWDGAGNEQYF; cdr3_nt: TGTGCCAGATGGGACGGAGCAGGGAACGAGCAGTACTTC
j_call: TRBJ2-6; v_call: TRBV5-4; clone_size: -; d_call: -; cdr3_aa: CASSQGPSGANVLTF; cdr3_nt: TGTGCCAGCAGCCAAGGACCTTCTGGGGCCAACGTCCTGACTTTC
j_call: TRBJ2-5; v_call: TRBV7-9; clone_size: once; d_call: -; cdr3_aa: CASSLAGQRSETQYF; cdr3_nt: TGTGCCAGCAGCTTAGCTGGGCAGCGATCTGAGACCCAGTACTTC
j_call: TRBJ1-5; v_call: TRBV30; clone_size: -; d_call: -; cdr3_aa: CAWSGSSNQPQHF; cdr3_nt: TGTGCCTGGAGTGGGTCTAGCAATCAGCCCCAGCATTTT
j_call: TRBJ2-1; v_call: TRBV28; clone_size: -; d_call: -; cdr3_aa: CASSPSVPGPRGEQFF; cdr3_nt: TGTGCCAGCAGTCCATCCGTACCGGGACCCAGGGGTGAGCAGTTCTTC
j_call: TRBJ2-7; v_call: TRBV4-1; clone_size: once; d_call: TRBD2; cdr3_aa: CASSQVRPAGGVEEQYF; cdr3_nt: TGCGCCAGCAGCCAAGTACGACCAGCGGGGGGAGTGGAAGAGCAGTACTTC
j_call: TRBJ2-1; v_call: TRBV5-1; clone_size: -; d_call: -; cdr3_aa: CASSLVPESEQFF; cdr3_nt: TGCGCCAGCAGCTTGGTTCCGGAAAGTGAGCAGTTCTTC
j_call: TRBJ2-7; v_call: TRBV7-8; clone_size: -; d_call: TRBD1; cdr3_aa: CASSLRGTGVSYEQYF; cdr3_nt: TGTGCCAGCAGCTTAAGAGGGACAGGGGTTTCCTACGAGCAGTACTTC
j_call: TRBJ2-1; v_call: TRBV5-4; clone_size: once; d_call: TRBD2; cdr3_aa: CASSLVSGRAEQEQFF; cdr3_nt: TGTGCCAGCAGCTTGGTTAGCGGGAGGGCCGAGCAGGAGCAGTTCTTC
j_call: TRBJ2-3; v_call: TRBV19; clone_size: -; d_call: -; cdr3_aa: CAASSGSTRTTDTQYF; cdr3_nt: TGTGCCGCGTCCTCGGGCTCGACGCGAACGACAGATACGCAGTATTTT
j_call: TRBJ2-1; v_call: TRBV5-1; clone_size: -; d_call: TRBD1; cdr3_aa: CASSLAVGQGSGEQFF; cdr3_nt: TGCGCCAGCAGCTTGGCCGTGGGACAGGGAAGTGGGGAGCAGTTCTTC
j_call: TRBJ2-3; v_call: TRBV5-1; clone_size: -; d_call: -; cdr3_aa: CASSLLRDGTTDTQYF; cdr3_nt: TGCGCCAGCAGCTTGCTCCGGGACGGGACCACAGATACGCAGTATTTT
j_call: TRBJ2-2; v_call: TRBV19; clone_size: -; d_call: TRBD2; cdr3_aa: CASSIIRTSGGTGELFF; cdr3_nt: TGTGCCAGTAGTATTATCCGGACTAGCGGGGGCACCGGGGAGCTGTTTTTT
j_call: TRBJ2-7; v_call: TRBV15; clone_size: -; d_call: TRBD1; cdr3_aa: CATSRTDRASYEQYF; cdr3_nt: TGTGCCACCAGCAGGACAGACAGGGCTTCCTACGAGCAGTACTTC
j_call: TRBJ1-4; v_call: TRBV7-2; clone_size: once; d_call: -; cdr3_aa: CASSWTATNEKLFF; cdr3_nt: TGTGCCAGCAGCTGGACAGCAACTAATGAAAAACTGTTTTTT
j_call: TRBJ1-2; v_call: TRBV28; clone_size: -; d_call: TRBD1; cdr3_aa: CASSPDRYMGYTF; cdr3_nt: TGTGCCAGCAGCCCGGACAGGTATATGGGCTACACCTTC
j_call: TRBJ2-3; v_call: TRBV7-9; clone_size: -; d_call: TRBD2; cdr3_aa: CASSLAASGPTDTQYF; cdr3_nt: TGTGCCAGCAGCTTAGCGGCTAGCGGACCCACAGATACGCAGTATTTT
j_call: TRBJ2-7; v_call: TRBV2; clone_size: -; d_call: TRBD2; cdr3_aa: CASSETAGGVYEQYF; cdr3_nt: TGTGCCAGCAGTGAAACGGCGGGAGGTGTTTACGAGCAGTACTTC
j_call: TRBJ1-1; v_call: TRBV18; clone_size: -; d_call: TRBD1; cdr3_aa: CASSPYPQGRQMAFF; cdr3_nt: TGTGCCAGCTCGCCTTATCCACAGGGGCGTCAAATGGCTTTCTTT
j_call: TRBJ2-3; v_call: TRBV5-4; clone_size: -; d_call: -; cdr3_aa: CASSPEPDTQYF; cdr3_nt: TGTGCCAGCAGCCCTGAGCCAGATACGCAGTATTTT
j_call: TRBJ2-3; v_call: TRBV5-1; clone_size: -; d_call: -; cdr3_aa: CASSLVGSRDTQYF; cdr3_nt: TGCGCCAGCAGCTTGGTGGGCAGCCGAGATACGCAGTATTTT
j_call: TRBJ1-4; v_call: TRBV7-9; clone_size: -; d_call: -; cdr3_aa: CASSLNQGSEKLFF; cdr3_nt: TGTGCCAGCAGCCTTAACCAGGGGAGTGAAAAACTGTTTTTT
j_call: TRBJ1-2; v_call: TRBV6-1; clone_size: -; d_call: TRBD1; cdr3_aa: CASSGTGTGKVGGYTF; cdr3_nt: TGTGCCAGCAGTGGCACCGGGACAGGGAAAGTCGGGGGCTACACCTTC
j_call: TRBJ2-3; v_call: TRBV7-9; clone_size: -; d_call: -; cdr3_aa: CASRLFSAAKITDTQYF; cdr3_nt: TGTGCCAGCAGGCTTTTCTCCGCGGCGAAAATCACAGATACGCAGTATTTT
j_call: TRBJ1-5; v_call: TRBV28; clone_size: -; d_call: -; cdr3_aa: CASISPYRGGFNQPQHF; cdr3_nt: TGTGCCAGCATCTCCCCCTATCGTGGGGGTTTCAATCAGCCCCAGCATTTT
j_call: TRBJ1-1; v_call: TRBV9; clone_size: few; d_call: -; cdr3_aa: CASSRASRAEAFF; cdr3_nt: TGTGCCAGCAGCCGGGCCTCGAGGGCTGAAGCTTTCTTT
j_call: TRBJ2-3; v_call: TRBV5-6; clone_size: -; d_call: -; cdr3_aa: CASSLSRGITDTQYF; cdr3_nt: TGTGCCAGCAGCTTGAGCAGGGGAATCACGGATACGCAGTATTTT
j_call: TRBJ2-3; v_call: TRBV6-6; clone_size: -; d_call: TRBD2; cdr3_aa: CASSLAGGRADTQYF; cdr3_nt: TGTGCCAGCAGCCTAGCGGGAGGGCGGGCAGATACGCAGTATTTT
j_call: TRBJ2-2; v_call: TRBV4-1; clone_size: once; d_call: TRBD2; cdr3_aa: CASSQGGAGVYAGELFF; cdr3_nt: TGCGCCAGCAGCCAAGGTGGGGCGGGGGTTTATGCCGGGGAGCTGTTTTTT
j_call: TRBJ2-2; v_call: TRBV27; clone_size: -; d_call: -; cdr3_aa: CASSRQENTGELFF; cdr3_nt: TGTGCCAGCTCAAGACAGGAGAACACCGGGGAGCTGTTTTTT
j_call: TRBJ2-7; v_call: TRBV28; clone_size: -; d_call: -; cdr3_aa: CASSSPTVKGSYEQYF; cdr3_nt: TGTGCCAGCAGTTCCCCGACAGTTAAGGGCTCCTACGAGCAGTACTTC
j_call: TRBJ1-3; v_call: TRBV7-4; clone_size: -; d_call: -; cdr3_aa: CASSLLPIGNTIYF; cdr3_nt: TGTGCCAGCAGCTTACTCCCTATCGGAAACACCATATATTTT
j_call: TRBJ2-1; v_call: TRBV13; clone_size: -; d_call: TRBD2; cdr3_aa: CASSAPLAGGYNEQFF; cdr3_nt: TGTGCCAGCAGCGCCCCACTAGCGGGAGGGTACAATGAGCAGTTCTTC
j_call: TRBJ2-3; v_call: TRBV5-1; clone_size: -; d_call: -; cdr3_aa: CASSLAGGFGSGTQYF; cdr3_nt: TGCGCCAGCAGCTTGGCCGGCGGATTTGGGAGCGGTACGCAGTATTTT
j_call: TRBJ2-1; v_call: TRBV5-4; clone_size: once; d_call: TRBD2; cdr3_aa: CASSSPSGLSYNEQFF; cdr3_nt: TGTGCCAGCAGCTCACCTAGCGGACTCTCCTACAATGAGCAGTTCTTC
j_call: TRBJ2-5; v_call: TRBV2; clone_size: -; d_call: TRBD1; cdr3_aa: CASSTDRGRETQYF; cdr3_nt: TGTGCCAGCAGTACCGACAGGGGCCGGGAGACCCAGTACTTC
j_call: TRBJ2-2; v_call: TRBV18; clone_size: -; d_call: -; cdr3_aa: CASSPVLAKNTGELFF; cdr3_nt: TGTGCCAGCTCACCAGTCCTAGCGAAAAACACCGGGGAGCTGTTTTTT
j_call: TRBJ2-1; v_call: TRBV6-6; clone_size: -; d_call: TRBD2; cdr3_aa: CASSYGLAGGRNEQFF; cdr3_nt: TGTGCCAGCAGTTACGGACTAGCGGGTGGAAGGAATGAGCAGTTCTTC
j_call: TRBJ2-7; v_call: TRBV5-4; clone_size: -; d_call: TRBD1; cdr3_aa: CASSSGSPRDSLIYEQYF; cdr3_nt: TGTGCCAGCAGCTCGGGTTCACCCCGGGACAGCCTAATCTACGAGCAGTACTTC
j_call: TRBJ2-7; v_call: TRBV7-6; clone_size: -; d_call: -; cdr3_aa: CASSDRVYPYEQYF; cdr3_nt: TGTGCCAGCAGCGATAGGGTCTATCCCTACGAGCAGTACTTC